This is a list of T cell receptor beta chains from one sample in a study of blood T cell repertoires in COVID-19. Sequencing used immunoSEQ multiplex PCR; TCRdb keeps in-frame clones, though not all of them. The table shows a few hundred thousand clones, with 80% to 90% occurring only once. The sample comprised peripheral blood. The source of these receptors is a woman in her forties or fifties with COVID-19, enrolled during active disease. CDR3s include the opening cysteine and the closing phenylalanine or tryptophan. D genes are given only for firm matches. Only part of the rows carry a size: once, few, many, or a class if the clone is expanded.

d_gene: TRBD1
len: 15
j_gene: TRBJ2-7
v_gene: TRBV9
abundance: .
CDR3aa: CASSVGDRTGVEQYF
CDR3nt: TGTGCCAGCAGCGTAGGGGACAGAACAGGGGTAGAGCAGTACTTC

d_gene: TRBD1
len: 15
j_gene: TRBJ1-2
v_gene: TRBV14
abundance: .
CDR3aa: CASSFDVGAGGGYTF
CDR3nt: TGTGCCAGCAGCTTCGACGTTGGGGCAGGGGGTGGCTACACCTTC

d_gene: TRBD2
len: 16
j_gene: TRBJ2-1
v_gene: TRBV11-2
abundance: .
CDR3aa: CASSPREGWSYNEQFF
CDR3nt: TGTGCCAGCAGCCCCAGGGAGGGTTGGTCCTACAATGAGCAGTTCTTC

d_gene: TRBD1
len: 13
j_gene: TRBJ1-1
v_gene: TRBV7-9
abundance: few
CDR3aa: CASSRTGNTEAFF
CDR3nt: TGTGCCAGCAGCCGGACAGGGAACACTGAAGCTTTCTTT

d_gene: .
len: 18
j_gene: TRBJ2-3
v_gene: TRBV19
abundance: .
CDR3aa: CASSIVTGMSMYTDTQYF
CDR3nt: TGTGCCAGTAGTATCGTGACAGGAATGTCCATGTACACAGATACGCAGTATTTT

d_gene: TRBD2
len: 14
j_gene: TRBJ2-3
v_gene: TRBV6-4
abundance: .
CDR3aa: CASRDTSEADTQYF
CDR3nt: TGTGCCAGCAGAGATACTAGCGAGGCAGATACGCAGTATTTT

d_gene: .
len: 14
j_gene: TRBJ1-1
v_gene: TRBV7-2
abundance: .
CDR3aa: CASSSTGKGTEAFF
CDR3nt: TGTGCCAGCAGCTCCACAGGGAAGGGCACTGAAGCTTTCTTT

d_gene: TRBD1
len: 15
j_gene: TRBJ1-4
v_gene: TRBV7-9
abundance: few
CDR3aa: CASRSYTGDFEKLFF
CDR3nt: TGTGCCAGCAGAAGCTATACAGGGGACTTTGAAAAACTGTTTTTT

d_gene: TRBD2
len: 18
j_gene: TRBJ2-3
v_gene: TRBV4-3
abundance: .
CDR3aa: CASSHPQAAGVSGDTQYF
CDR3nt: TGCGCCAGCAGCCACCCCCAGGCGGCGGGAGTATCTGGAGATACGCAGTATTTT

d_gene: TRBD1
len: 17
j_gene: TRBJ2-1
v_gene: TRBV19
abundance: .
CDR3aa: CASSKNVGQGIYNEQFF
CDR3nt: TGTGCCAGTAGTAAAAACGTGGGACAGGGGATATACAATGAGCAGTTCTTC

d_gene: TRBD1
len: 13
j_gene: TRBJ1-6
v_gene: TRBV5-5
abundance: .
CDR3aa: CASSTDRVPPLHF
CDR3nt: TGTGCCAGCAGCACCGACAGGGTCCCACCCCTCCACTTT

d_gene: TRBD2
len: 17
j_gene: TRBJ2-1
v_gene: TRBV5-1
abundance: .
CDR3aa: CASSWGTSGRAGNEQFF
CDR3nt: TGCGCCAGCAGCTGGGGGACTAGCGGGAGGGCTGGGAATGAGCAGTTCTTC

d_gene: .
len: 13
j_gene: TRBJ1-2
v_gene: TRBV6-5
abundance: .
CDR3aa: CASSLQGERGYTF
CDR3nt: TGTGCCAGCAGTTTACAGGGCGAGAGGGGCTACACCTTC

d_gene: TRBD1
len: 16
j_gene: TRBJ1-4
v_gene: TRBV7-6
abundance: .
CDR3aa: CASSLVRDRGHEKLFF
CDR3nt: TGTGCCAGCAGCTTAGTCAGGGACAGGGGGCACGAAAAACTGTTTTTT

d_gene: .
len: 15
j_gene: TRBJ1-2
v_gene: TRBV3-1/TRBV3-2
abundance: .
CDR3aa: CASSQEVFRDRGYTF
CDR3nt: TGTGCCAGCAGCCAAGAAGTTTTCAGGGATCGCGGCTACACCTTC

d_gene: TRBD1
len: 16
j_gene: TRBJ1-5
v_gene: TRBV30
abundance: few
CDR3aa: CAWSPGTGLGNQPQHF
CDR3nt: TGTGCCTGGAGTCCAGGGACAGGGTTGGGCAATCAGCCCCAGCATTTT

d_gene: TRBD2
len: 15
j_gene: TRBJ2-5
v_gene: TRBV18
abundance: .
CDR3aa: CASSKMGLASETQYF
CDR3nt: TGTGCCAGCTCAAAAATGGGACTAGCGTCGGAGACCCAGTACTTC

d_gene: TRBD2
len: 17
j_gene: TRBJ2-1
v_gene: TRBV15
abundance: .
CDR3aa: CATSARTGTSGHNEQFF
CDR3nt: TGTGCCACCAGCGCCCGGACCGGGACTAGCGGCCACAATGAGCAGTTCTTC

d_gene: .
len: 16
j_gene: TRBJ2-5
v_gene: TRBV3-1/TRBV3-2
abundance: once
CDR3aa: CASSQGTRLRQETQYF
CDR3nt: TGTGCCAGCAGCCAAGGGACTCGCCTACGCCAAGAGACCCAGTACTTC

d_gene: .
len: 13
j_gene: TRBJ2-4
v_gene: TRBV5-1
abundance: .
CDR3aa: CASKDISKNIQYF
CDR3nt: TGCGCCAGTAAGGACATTTCCAAAAACATTCAGTACTTC

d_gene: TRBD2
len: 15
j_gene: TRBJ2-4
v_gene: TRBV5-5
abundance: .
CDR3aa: CASSVTTSGSDIQYF
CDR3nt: TGTGCCAGCAGCGTCACTACTAGCGGGAGCGACATTCAGTACTTC

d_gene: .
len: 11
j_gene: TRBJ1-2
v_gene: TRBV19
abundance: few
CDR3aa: CASGQSYGYTF
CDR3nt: TGTGCCAGTGGACAGTCCTATGGCTACACCTTC

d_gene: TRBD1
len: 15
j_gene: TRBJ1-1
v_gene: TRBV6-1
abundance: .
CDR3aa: CASSERGQPNTEAFF
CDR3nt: TGTGCCAGCAGTGAAAGGGGACAGCCAAACACTGAAGCTTTCTTT

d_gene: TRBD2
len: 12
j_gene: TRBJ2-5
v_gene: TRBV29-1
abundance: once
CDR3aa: CSVEVREGTQYF
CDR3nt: TGCAGCGTTGAAGTAAGGGAGGGGACCCAGTACTTC

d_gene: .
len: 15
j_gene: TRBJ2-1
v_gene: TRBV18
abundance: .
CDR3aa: CASSLTTYSYNEQFF
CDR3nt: TGTGCCAGCTCACTAACTACCTACTCCTACAATGAGCAGTTCTTC

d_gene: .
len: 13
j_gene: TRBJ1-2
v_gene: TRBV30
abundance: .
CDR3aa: CAWKGGANYGYTF
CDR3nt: TGTGCCTGGAAAGGAGGGGCGAACTATGGCTACACCTTC

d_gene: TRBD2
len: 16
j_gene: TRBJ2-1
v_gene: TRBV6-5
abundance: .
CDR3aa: CASSYGSSGGGNEQFF
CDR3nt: TGTGCCAGCAGTTACGGGTCATCGGGGGGGGGCAATGAGCAGTTCTTC

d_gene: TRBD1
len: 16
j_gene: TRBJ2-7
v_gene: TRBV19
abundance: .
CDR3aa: CASSIKQGAFSYEQYF
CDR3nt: TGTGCCAGTAGTATTAAGCAGGGGGCCTTCTCCTACGAGCAGTACTTC

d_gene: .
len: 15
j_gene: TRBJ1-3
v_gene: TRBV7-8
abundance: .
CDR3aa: CASSFERYFGNTIYF
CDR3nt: TGTGCCAGCAGCTTTGAGCGATACTTTGGAAACACCATATATTTT

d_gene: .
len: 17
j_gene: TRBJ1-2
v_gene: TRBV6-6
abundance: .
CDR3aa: CASSQHIKDPRREGYTF
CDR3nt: TGTGCCAGCAGTCAACACATTAAAGACCCCAGGCGGGAAGGCTACACCTTC

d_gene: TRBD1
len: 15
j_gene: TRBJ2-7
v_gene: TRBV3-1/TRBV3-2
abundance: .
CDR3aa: CASSWGQGGVYEQYF
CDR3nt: TGTGCCAGCAGCTGGGGACAGGGAGGTGTCTACGAGCAGTACTTC

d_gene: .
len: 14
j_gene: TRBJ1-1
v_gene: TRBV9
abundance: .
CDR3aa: CASRGSLDNTEAFF
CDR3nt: TGTGCCAGCAGGGGGAGTCTCGATAACACTGAAGCTTTCTTT

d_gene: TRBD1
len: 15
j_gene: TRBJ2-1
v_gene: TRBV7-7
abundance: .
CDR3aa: CASSQTGGESNEQFF
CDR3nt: TGTGCCAGCAGCCAAACAGGGGGCGAGTCCAATGAGCAGTTCTTC

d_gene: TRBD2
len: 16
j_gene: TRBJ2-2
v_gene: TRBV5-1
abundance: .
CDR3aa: CASSLGAGLNTGELFF
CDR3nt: TGCGCCAGCAGCTTGGGAGCGGGACTGAACACCGGGGAGCTGTTTTTT

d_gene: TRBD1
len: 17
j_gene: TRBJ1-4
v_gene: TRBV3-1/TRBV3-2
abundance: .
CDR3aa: CASSPGDRGNTNEKLFF
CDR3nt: TGTGCCAGCAGCCCTGGGGACAGGGGAAACACAAATGAAAAACTGTTTTTT